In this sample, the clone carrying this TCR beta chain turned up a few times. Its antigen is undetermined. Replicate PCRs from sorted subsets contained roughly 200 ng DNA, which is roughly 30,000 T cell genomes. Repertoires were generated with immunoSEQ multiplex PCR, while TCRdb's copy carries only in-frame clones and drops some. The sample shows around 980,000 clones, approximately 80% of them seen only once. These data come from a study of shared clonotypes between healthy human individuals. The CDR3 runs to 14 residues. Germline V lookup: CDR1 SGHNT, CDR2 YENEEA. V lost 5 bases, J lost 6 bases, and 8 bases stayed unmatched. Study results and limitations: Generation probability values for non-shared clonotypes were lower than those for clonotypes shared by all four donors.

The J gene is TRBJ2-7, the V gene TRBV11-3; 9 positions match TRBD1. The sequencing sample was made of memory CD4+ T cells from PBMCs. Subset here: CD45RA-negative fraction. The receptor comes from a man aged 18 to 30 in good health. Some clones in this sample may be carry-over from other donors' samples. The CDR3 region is CASSPRQGGGEQYF. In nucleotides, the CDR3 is TGTGCCAGCAGCCCCCGACAGGGGGGAGGCGAGCAGTACTTC.